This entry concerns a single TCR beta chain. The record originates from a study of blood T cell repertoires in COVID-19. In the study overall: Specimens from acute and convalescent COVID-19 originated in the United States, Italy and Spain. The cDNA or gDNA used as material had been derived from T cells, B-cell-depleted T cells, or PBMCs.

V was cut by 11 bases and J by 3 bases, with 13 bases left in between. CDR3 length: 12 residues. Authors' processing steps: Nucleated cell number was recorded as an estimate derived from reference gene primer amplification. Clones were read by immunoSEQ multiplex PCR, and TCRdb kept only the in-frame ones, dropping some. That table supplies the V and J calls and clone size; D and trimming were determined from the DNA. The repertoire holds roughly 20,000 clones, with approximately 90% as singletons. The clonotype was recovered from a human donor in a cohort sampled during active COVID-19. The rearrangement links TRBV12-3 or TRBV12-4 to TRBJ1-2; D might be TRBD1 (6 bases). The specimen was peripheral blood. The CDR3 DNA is TGTGCCCTGGGGGGGGCCTACTATGGCTACACCTTC. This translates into CALGGAYYGYTF.